What follows are 15 T cell receptor beta chains derived from one specimen sequenced in a study of T cells expressing NK-cell markers. With the 5' RACE reads reprocessed, TCRdb shows one record per CDR3 protein and no DNA. The listing records about 540,000 distinct CDR3 sequences. The source material was blood T cells: a sorted CD56 or NKG2C T cell subset, CD4+ or CD8+ T cells, or bulk PBMC T cells (not recorded which). All receptors come from a man aged 18 to 29 in good health.

The chain employs TRBV29-1 and TRBJ2-2; TCRdb returns TRBD2, unconfirmable since there is no DNA. CDR1 is SQVTM, CDR2 ANQGSEA, per germline. CDR3 length: 15 residues. The CDR3: CSVLTSGANTGELFF.

The rearrangement joins TRBV28 to TRBJ1-1; TCRdb designates TRBD1, a call that cannot be tested without DNA. This CDR3 spans 14 amino acids. Germline CDR1 MDHEN, CDR2 SYDVKM. The CDR3 here is CASREPGAFIEAFF. Together with reference TRBV28 and TRBJ1-1, the CDR3 gives the full variable domain: DVKVTQSSRYLVKRTGEKVFLECVQDMDHENMFWYRQDPGLGLRLIYFSYDVKMKEKGDIPEGYSVSREKKERFSLILESASTNQTSMYLCASREPGAFIEAFFGQGTRLTVV.

The chain combines TRBV6-4 with TRBJ1-4; the D call of TRBD1 rests on TCRdb alone, since no DNA is present to check it. This CDR3 spans 15 amino acids. CDR1 MRHNA and CDR2 SNTAGT come from the germline V gene. CDR3 loop: CASSGPVSDNEKLFF.

The rearrangement uses TRBV7-9 and TRBJ2-1. The CDR3 loop spans 16 amino acids. The germline V gene has CDR1 SEHNR and CDR2 FQNEAQ (reference sequence). The CDR3 sequence is CASSSGRSSSYNEQFF.

V is TRBV25-1 and J is TRBJ2-3; TCRdb calls TRBD1, which cannot be checked without DNA. Germline lookup yields CDR1 MGHDK and CDR2 SYGVNS. The CDR3 consists of 14 residues. The CDR3 protein is CASSGDRVTDTQYF.

This rearrangement joins TRBV25-1 to TRBJ2-1; TCRdb returns TRBD2, unconfirmable since there is no DNA. This CDR3 region has 13 residues. Germline lookup yields CDR1 MGHDK and CDR2 SYGVNS. The chain's CDR3 is CASRGGSGRWQFF.

The genes are TRBV18 and TRBJ1-1; the TCRdb D gene call, TRBD1, has no DNA to confirm it. The CDR3 runs to 14 residues. Per the germline V gene, CDR1 is KGHSH and CDR2 is LQKENI. The CDR3 here is CASSPSQGATEAFF.

The rearrangement uses TRBV15 and TRBJ2-1. This CDR3 contains 16 residues. Germline CDR1 reads LNHNV; CDR2 reads YYDKDF (reference sequence). CDR3 amino acids: CATSRASEPQYNEQFF.

The chain couples TRBV5-1 to TRBJ2-1; TCRdb calls TRBD2, which cannot be checked without DNA. The CDR3 runs 18 residues. Looked up from germline, CDR1 is SGHRS and CDR2 is YFSETQ. The CDR3 sequence is CASSLRSTGGMFYNEQFF.

The chain combines TRBV11-2 with TRBJ2-5; TCRdb calls TRBD1, which cannot be checked without DNA. Germline lookup yields CDR1 SGHAT and CDR2 FQNNGV. This CDR3 has 15 amino acids. CDR3 amino acids: CASSLIGGLGETQYF.

The rearrangement joins TRBV15 to TRBJ2-1; TCRdb names TRBD1, which stays unverified in the absence of DNA. Germline values: CDR1 LNHNV, CDR2 YYDKDF (reference sequence). This CDR3 region has 16 residues. CDR3: CATSREGQGYHNEQFF.

V usage is TRBV12-3 or TRBV12-4 and J usage is TRBJ2-3; TCRdb indicates TRBD2, and absent DNA this call remains unverified. The length of the CDR3 is 16 residues. This CDR3 is CASSLNGGSRSDTQYF.

The chain carries TRBV7-2 and TRBJ2-3; TCRdb returns TRBD1, unconfirmable since there is no DNA. Per the germline V gene, CDR1 is SGHTA and CDR2 is FQGNSA. The CDR3 is 15 amino acids. The CDR3 protein is CASSGPTGLTDTQYF.

This CDR3 reads CASSQRTSGMSDTQYF. The chain joins TRBV11-3 to TRBJ2-3; lacking DNA, the TRBD2 call made by TCRdb goes unchecked. The CDR3 runs 16 residues. The germline V gene has CDR1 SGHNT and CDR2 YENEEA.

This chain joins TRBV5-5 and TRBJ2-3; TCRdb's D gene call, TRBD1, goes unchecked for lack of DNA. Germline CDR1 is SGHKS and CDR2 is YYEKEE (reference sequence). CDR3 length: 16 amino acids. CDR3 loop: CASSRSAGQLADTQYF.